This T cell receptor beta chain comes out of a study of metastatic and nonmetastatic thyroid tumors. Across the whole study: Where malignant and benign thyroid patients were concerned, repertoires were compared across blood and tumor or nodule tissue.

Treatment of any kind had been given to no patient before thyroid surgery. Study processing details: Clinicopathological groups supplied CDR3 differences that were used to build a distant-metastasis classifier for papillary thyroid cancer. TCRdb re-called clones via MiXCR from the PCR reads. The V and J calls follow TCRdb's processing rather than the paper's. This table holds 35,000 or so clones, 18% found once. J gave up 7 bases and V 9 bases, and 10 bases lay outside the gene matches. The CDR3 has 14 residues. Germline lookup yields CDR1 LNHDA and CDR2 SQIVND (reference sequence). The sample taken for sequencing was blood. The rearrangement links TRBV19 to TRBJ2-1, with 9 bases that match TRBD1. The sequence derives from a male donor with papillary thyroid cancer or a benign thyroid nodule (not recorded which). Some clones in this sample may be carry-over from other donors' samples. The CDR3 reads CASTYRGPGNEQFF. The CDR3 bases are TGTGCCAGCACCTACAGGGGGCCGGGGAATGAGCAGTTCTTC.